This TCR beta chain was recovered during a study of blood T cell repertoires in COVID-19. Profiling relied on immunoSEQ multiplex PCR, and the TCRdb table lists in-frame clones only, not all of them. The repertoire holds some 120,000 clones, 90% seen once, with around 4.6% in the top ten. The CDR3 length is 13 residues. CDR1 is SQVTM, CDR2 ANQGSEA, per germline. V was shortened by 6 bases and J by 2 bases, with 11 bases between the two germline ends. The TCR originated in a man between 60 and 75 years old with COVID-19, enrolled during active disease. The specimen was peripheral blood. The rearrangement uses TRBV29-1 and TRBJ2-4; TRBD1 might be the D (6 bases). The CDR3 DNA is TGCAGCGTCCTCCAGGGGCCCAAAAACATTCAGTACTTC. Translated: CSVLQGPKNIQYF.